The clone carrying this TCR beta chain has a count of ten or more. Over 18 months, lack of ophthalmopathy progression marked Graves' hyperthyroidism as stable. The hyperthyroidism was newly diagnosed and had lasted under 2 months; the patients were aged 18 to 65. Diagnoses rested on clinical symptoms, serum thyroxine and TRAb, thyroid ultrasound and orbital computed tomography. The sample belongs to a study of T cells in Graves' hyperthyroidism and ophthalmopathy. CDR1 is WSHSY and CDR2 is SAAADI in the germline V gene. Trimming cost V 5 bases and J 6 bases, with 17 bases left between them. The CDR3 consists of 14 residues. TCR beta CDR3 regions were amplified from RNA. When the TCR CDR3 underwent first-round RT-PCR, the HTBI primer set was used. TCRdb re-derived calls from the multiplex PCR reads in MiXCR, one entry per CDR3 protein. The data hold 700,000 to 950,000 distinct CDR3 sequences, with just over 35% observed a single time.

This chain links TRBV10-2 with TRBJ2-7, with a tentative D call TRBD1 (6 bases). Sequencing was performed on blood. The origin of this receptor is a woman aged 35 to 49 with Graves' hyperthyroidism. CDR3 amino acids: CASSSARGKGEQYF. The CDR3 nucleotides read TGCGCCAGCAGTAGTGCCAGGGGAAAGGGCGAGCAGTACTTC.